The clone carrying this TCR beta chain was seen a handful of times. The data were obtained in a study of T-cell memory formation after mild COVID-19. In TCRdb, the 5' RACE reads were re-called with MiXCR into one record per CDR3 protein. The sample has 150,000 to 200,000 distinct CDR3 sequences, 14% seen once; the top ten hold over 12%. Germline CDR1 is SGHTA and CDR2 is FQGTGA. The CDR3 length is 17 residues. With 5 bases clipped from V and 4 bases from J, the junction kept 10 bases outside the gene matches. The sequence came from an adult woman who had mild COVID-19 (a few samples of this study predate the infection). Cell type and time point are not known. This chain links TRBV7-3 with TRBJ2-1; TRBD2 aligns across 11 bases. Specimen: PBMCs or a T cell subset sorted from them (not recorded which). The CDR3 DNA follows: TGTGCCAGCAGCCGCCGCGGGGGGACTAGCGGATACAATGAGCAGTTCTTC. Encoded protein: CASSRRGGTSGYNEQFF.